A single TCR beta chain is shown here with its context. The data belong to a study of shared clonotypes between healthy human individuals. Clones were read by immunoSEQ multiplex PCR, and TCRdb kept only the in-frame ones, dropping some. Here the sample spans about 1 million clones, 60% to 80% being singletons. CDR3 length equals 14 residues. The germline V gene encodes CDR1 GTSNPN and CDR2 SVGIG (reference sequence). The V end lost 2 bases, the J end lost 6 bases, and 16 bases lay between the germline ends. The rearrangement links TRBV30 to TRBJ2-5; D unresolved. The source material was memory CD4+ T cells sorted from blood. Subset in this sample: CD45RA-negative fraction. This clonotype originated in a man between 18 and 29 years old in good health. CDR3 nucleotides: TGTGCCTGGAGTCGCCCCCCCCCTATACAGACCCAGTACTTC. Protein sequence: CAWSRPPPIQTQYF.